The clone carrying this T cell receptor beta chain was seen only a few times. Its antigen is not identified. These data originate in a study of T-cell memory formation after mild COVID-19. The CDR3 consists of 14 residues. Germline CDR1 is ENHRY and CDR2 is SYGVKD. The germline V and J ends were trimmed by 5 bases and 5 bases, with 13 bases remaining between them. Study findings and constraints: The second-wave clones peaking on day 37 were not confirmed as SARS-CoV-2-specific. The appearance of some responding clones in pre-infection memory suggested that cross-reactive memory joined.

TCRdb re-called the 5' RACE reads with MiXCR, one entry per CDR3 protein. This sample has hundreds of thousands of distinct CDR3 sequences, with roughly 15% found just once. The TCR originated in a man aged 18 to 29 who had mild COVID-19 (a few samples of this study predate the infection). Cell type and time point are not known. This chain connects TRBV10-3 to TRBJ2-1; no firm D call. The specimen was PBMCs or a T cell subset sorted from them (not recorded which). The CDR3 protein is CAISTTTRNNEQFF. DNA for the CDR3: TGTGCCATCAGTACTACAACAAGGAACAATGAGCAGTTCTTC.